The 6 T cell receptor beta chains in this list originate from one sample, sequenced in a study of blood T cell repertoires in COVID-19. Clones were read by immunoSEQ multiplex PCR, and TCRdb kept only the in-frame ones, dropping some. The sample has tens of thousands of clones, 84% seen once. Sequenced: peripheral blood. The receptor set was obtained from a human donor in a cohort sampled during active COVID-19.

This clone was seen once. The chain employs TRBV9 and TRBJ2-7, with TRBD1 matching 7 bases. CDR1 is SGDLS, CDR2 YYNGEE, per germline. The CDR3 spans 14 residues. V lost 0 bases, J lost 2 bases, and 2 bases stayed unmatched. Here the CDR3 reads CASSVGGQAYEQYF. For the CDR3, the DNA is TGTGCCAGCAGCGTAGGAGGACAGGCCTACGAGCAGTACTTC.

V is TRBV2 and J is TRBJ1-1; 8 nucleotides match TRBD1. CDR3 length: 13 residues. V dropped 4 bases and J dropped 5; count of bases not matched to a gene: 3. Germline V gene sequence: CDR1 SNHLY, CDR2 FYNNEI. The CDR3: CASSADRGTEAFF. In DNA, the CDR3 is TGTGCCAGCAGTGCCGACAGGGGAACTGAAGCTTTCTTT.

This chain's CDR3 is CASSLQGALGEKLFF. The CDR3 DNA reads as TGTGCCAGCAGCCTTCAGGGGGCGCTCGGGGAAAAACTGTTTTTT. This chain uses TRBV3-1 (or the pseudogene TRBV3-2) with TRBJ1-4; 8 nucleotides align to TRBD1. CDR3 length: 15 residues. Germline assignment: CDR1 LGHDT and CDR2 YNNKEL (reference sequence). Trimming took 4 bases from V and 8 from J; bases not matched to a gene: 9.

CDR3 in amino acids: CASSDLWVADRTDTQYF. The CDR3 nucleotides are TGTGCCAGCAGTGATCTGTGGGTAGCGGATCGCACAGATACGCAGTATTTT. V gene TRBV2 combines with J gene TRBJ2-3; a weak D match, TRBD2 (6 bases). Trimming pared 3 bases from V and 1 base from J, leaving 17 bases between. Germline V gene sequence: CDR1 SNHLY, CDR2 FYNNEI. This CDR3 contains 17 residues.

The chain has TRBV5-1 and TRBJ2-7, with 9 bases aligning to TRBD1. J lost 6 bases, V lost 3 bases, and 10 bases had no gene match. CDR1 is SGHRS, CDR2 YFSETQ, per germline. The CDR3 is made up of 15 amino acids. The CDR3 sequence: CASSYFPGQGAEQYF. DNA of the CDR3: TGCGCCAGCAGCTACTTCCCGGGACAGGGCGCCGAGCAGTACTTC.

This rearrangement joins TRBV5-1 to TRBJ2-7; 8 bases are a match to TRBD2. Germline CDR1 reads SGHRS; CDR2 reads YFSETQ. This CDR3 has 14 amino acids. V lost 4 bases, J lost 2 bases, and 5 bases stayed unmatched. CDR3 sequence: CASSDPRGAYEQYF. As DNA, the CDR3 is TGCGCCAGCAGCGACCCGCGGGGGGCCTACGAGCAGTACTTC. Looking up the rest from reference TRBV5-1 and TRBJ2-7 gives the full variable domain: KAGVTQTPRYLIKTRGQQVTLSCSPISGHRSVSWYQQTPGQGLQFLFEYFSETQRNKGNFPGRFSGRQFSNSRSEMNVSTLELGDSALYLCASSDPRGAYEQYFGPGTRLTVT.